Below, one T cell receptor (beta chain) is given with its context. Antigen specificity is unknown. This table comes from immunoSEQ multiplex PCR, and its TCRdb copy is limited to in-frame clones, with some not included. Found here are roughly 380,000 clones, roughly 87% of them singletons; the top ten hold roughly 3.1%. These data come from a study of Ad26.COV2.S vaccination and SARS-CoV-2 variants. About the study: Participants got Ad26.COV2.S intramuscularly, once or twice 56 days apart. General study findings and limits: Vaccine recipients and placebo recipients showed similar non-spike TCR breadth. The breadth of spike-specific CD8+ and CD4+ T cell responses after vaccination was reportedly substantial.

As to treatment: some 20 received Ad26.COV2.S at low or high dose, single or two shots; roughly five received placebo; per-sample allocation not given. Sampling occurred on day 63 after the first vaccine or placebo injection. This clonotype was sampled from a person aged 18-60 years who received the Ad26.COV2.S COVID-19 vaccine or a placebo. The sequencing used peripheral blood, collected in a trial of Ad26.COV2.S vaccine versus placebo.

CDR3 amino acids: CASSAPGVDEQYF. CDR3 sequence (DNA): TGTGCCAGCAGCGCCCCGGGGGTCGACGAGCAGTACTTC. The chain uses TRBV7-9 and TRBJ2-7, with D possibly being TRBD2 (6 bases). The CDR3 is made up of 13 amino acids. V lost 5 bases to trimming and J lost 5 bases, with 13 bases between them. The V gene's germline CDR1 is SEHNR and CDR2 FQNEAQ (reference sequence).